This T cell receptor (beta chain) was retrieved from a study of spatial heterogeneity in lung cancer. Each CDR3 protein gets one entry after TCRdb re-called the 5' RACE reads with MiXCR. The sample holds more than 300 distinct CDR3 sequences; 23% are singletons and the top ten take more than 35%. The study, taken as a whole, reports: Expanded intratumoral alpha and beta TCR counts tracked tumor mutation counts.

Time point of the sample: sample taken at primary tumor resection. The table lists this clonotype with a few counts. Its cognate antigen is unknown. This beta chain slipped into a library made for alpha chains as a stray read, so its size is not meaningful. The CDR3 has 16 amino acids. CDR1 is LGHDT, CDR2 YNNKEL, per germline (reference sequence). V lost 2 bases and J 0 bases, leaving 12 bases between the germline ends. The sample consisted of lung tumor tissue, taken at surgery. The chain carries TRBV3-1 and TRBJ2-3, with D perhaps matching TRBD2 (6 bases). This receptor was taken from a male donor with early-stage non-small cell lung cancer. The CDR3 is CASSQFSGGSTDTQYF. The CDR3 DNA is TGTGCCAGCAGCCAATTTAGCGGCGGGAGCACAGATACGCAGTATTTT.